This T cell receptor (beta chain) was obtained from a study of a mutant IDH1 vaccine in newly diagnosed glioma (dated by TCRdb to the early 2020s). Background for the entire study: Vaccination began 4-6 weeks after radiotherapy alone, or alongside temozolomide cycles in the chemotherapy-containing groups. The week-35 safety follow-up was designated visit V12, and the week-47 end of study was designated visit V13. Peripheral blood was collected at six visits: V03 (baseline), V05, V07, V10, V12 and V13. Longitudinal TCRB deep sequencing was done for some 26 treated patients, wherever samples were available for exploratory analyses. Of the 25 to 35 treated patients, approximately 62% were male and roughly 38% were female, and a mean age of 40.4 years was recorded. Prior to enrollment, patients had been given standard therapy consisting of radiotherapy alone, temozolomide alone, or radiochemotherapy with temozolomide, with the combination given to most patients.

With regard to this clone: Its specific antigen is unknown. One base away there is no much larger clone; base qualities are not given.

The time point tag for this specimen amounts to: week 35, safety follow-up. Each vaccine dose, consisting of 300 ug of a 20-mer mutant IDH1 peptide in Montanide, was administered subcutaneously with topical imiquimod. Across visits V03 through V10, patients got a total of eight vaccinations, given in weeks 1, 3, 5, 7, 11, 15, 19 and 23. All donors had newly diagnosed IDH1-mutant astrocytomas of WHO grade 3 or 4 that showed loss of nuclear ATRX. The samples were drawn from NOA16, a multicentre, single-arm, open-label phase I trial in Germany that tested a mutant IDH1 peptide vaccine in humans for the first time. The DNeasy Blood and Tissue Kit was used to extract genomic DNA from EDTA blood for TCRB sequencing. The paper's findings and limits, for the study overall: No apparent relationship was observed between pseudoprogression and alterations in the top peripheral T cell clonotypes detected by TCRB sequencing. Vaccine-induced immune responses across multiple MHC alleles were detected in 90% to 95% of patients. Availability determined which PBMC samples were chosen for TCRB deep sequencing. It was noted by the authors that analyses of patient blood samples could not be reproduced owing to sample limitations.

The junction carries 12 bases between V and J, which are trimmed by 5 bases and 10 bases respectively. Including cysteine and phenylalanine, the CDR3 has 12 amino acids. Just CDR3 DNA is preserved here, 36 bases in frame from base 1. Library creation used the immunoSEQ multiplex PCR assay. Rearranged TCR beta chain sequences were amplified with the hsTCRB Kit following the manufacturer's protocol. TCRB libraries were sequenced on an Illumina MiSeq. The original methods were these. Demultiplexing, trimming and gene mapping were performed with the kit vendor's proprietary platform. TCRdb carries this immuneACCESS record with in-frame sequences only. Its versions omit some clonotypes, under half of them owing to an unresolved V gene in the studies checked, with the rest unexplained. V, J and clone size reflect that table, while D and trimming were determined from the DNA. The table for this sample lists some 30,000 clones; about 80% of them were counted only once. The ten largest clones take up approximately 11% of the sample.

The specimen was PBMCs, collected from a glioma patient whose treatment included an IDH1 peptide vaccine. This TCR came from a woman aged 35 to 49 with glioma. The sequence joins TRBV5-3 to TRBJ1-4, with a weak D call of TRBD1 (6 bases match). TRBV5-3 is labeled an ORF, and its function is uncertain. CDR3 loop: CARSPGQLKLFF. The DNA sequence is TGTGCCAGAAGTCCGGGACAATTAAAACTGTTTTTT.